This TCR beta chain was sequenced in a study of long-term antiretroviral therapy in people with HIV. Treatment of all HIV participants took place in the United States. The V gene end was trimmed by 5 bases and the J gene end by 0 bases; junction bases not matched to a gene: 6. Germline-derived CDR1 and CDR2 are SEHNR and FQNEAQ (reference sequence). The CDR3 has 16 amino acids. Samples were assayed with immunoSEQ v3.0 at survey level. Libraries were prepared by immunoSEQ multiplex PCR; TCRdb keeps only in-frame clonotypes and omits some of them. In the table there are 25,000 or so clones, approximately 93% of which are singletons. Concerning this clone: The antigen is undetermined.

General study points: Samples were collected from the mid-2000s to the late 2010s under possibly less effective ART regimens. Adherence to ART, viral resistance and therapy changes lacked any data.

V and J are TRBV7-9 and TRBJ2-2, with 7 bases aligning to TRBD2. The clonotype comes from a man aged 40-50 years with HIV. The material sequenced was unsorted PBMCs, taken 6.2 years after starting antiretroviral therapy. The CDR3 region is CASSQLAGANTGELFF. CDR3 nucleotides: TGTGCCAGCAGCCAGTTAGCGGGCGCGAACACCGGGGAGCTGTTTTTT.